A selection of T cell receptor beta chains follows, all from one sample in a study of response to subunit inactivated influenza vaccine. TCRdb independently ran MiXCR on the RT-PCR reads; one entry per CDR3 protein. The data hold about 620,000 distinct CDR3 sequences, with 11% observed a single time. These data also formed part of another study, on T cells expressing NK-cell markers.

The specimen comprised PBMCs from blood, sampled on the day of vaccination. These receptors came from a man aged 50 to 59 who received an inactivated influenza vaccine. Each CDR3 is given with its conserved first and last residue. Each record gives: V gene, clone size, J gene, D gene, CDR3 protein, CDR3 DNA. The D gene is left open where the match is weak. For some rows the clone size is stated as once, few or many, or as a class when expanded; others skip it.

>TRBV20-1|-|TRBJ2-1|TRBD2
CSADLAGGHPEQFF
TGCAGTGCAGACCTAGCGGGAGGTCACCCTGAGCAGTTCTTC
>TRBV10-3|-|TRBJ2-5|-
CAIKMGSEETQYF
TGTGCCATCAAAATGGGTTCAGAAGAGACCCAGTACTTC
>TRBV9|few|TRBJ1-1|-
CASSVVAGANEAFF
TGTGCCAGCAGCGTAGTAGCGGGGGCAAATGAAGCTTTCTTT
>TRBV6-1|few|TRBJ1-5|-
CASTRARDQPQHF
TGTGCCAGCACCCGTGCAAGAGATCAGCCCCAGCATTTT
>TRBV28|many|TRBJ1-4|TRBD1
CASSTMTGNEKLFF
TGTGCCAGCAGCACCATGACAGGGAATGAAAAACTGTTTTTT
>TRBV27|-|TRBJ2-1|-
CASSSLGWEGLNEQFF
TGTGCCAGCAGCTCCCTCGGATGGGAAGGGCTTAATGAGCAGTTCTTC
>TRBV25-1|-|TRBJ2-7|-
CASSENLPSPYEQYF
TGTGCCAGCAGTGAAAATTTGCCAAGTCCCTACGAGCAGTACTTC
>TRBV12-3/TRBV12-4|-|TRBJ1-6|TRBD1
CASRSPGTGSSYNSPLHF
TGTGCCAGCAGGAGTCCCGGGACAGGGAGCTCCTATAATTCACCCCTCCACTTT
>TRBV6-2/TRBV6-3|-|TRBJ2-1|-
CASSTSGPSPHEQFF
TGTGCCAGCAGCACAAGCGGTCCAAGCCCTCATGAGCAGTTCTTC
>TRBV24-1|-|TRBJ2-3|-
CATSSWGSTDTQYF
TGTGCCACCAGTTCTTGGGGGTCGACAGATACGCAGTATTTT
>TRBV5-1|-|TRBJ2-3|-
CASSLAGDADTQYF
TGCGCCAGCAGCTTGGCGGGGGATGCAGATACGCAGTATTTT
>TRBV4-1|-|TRBJ1-3|-
CASSRWEGGNTIYF
TGCGCCAGCAGCCGATGGGAGGGGGGAAACACCATATATTTT
>TRBV7-6|few|TRBJ2-1|TRBD2
CASSSSSGRNYNEQFF
TGTGCCAGCAGCTCCTCTAGCGGGAGAAACTACAATGAGCAGTTCTTC
>TRBV5-1|-|TRBJ2-2|-
CASSFWRGTMNTGELFF
TGCGCCAGCAGCTTCTGGAGGGGGACGATGAACACCGGGGAGCTGTTTTTT
>TRBV7-2|-|TRBJ2-2|TRBD1
CASSTRTGAGTGELFF
TGCGCCAGCAGCACAAGGACAGGGGCGGGCACCGGGGAGCTGTTTTTT
>TRBV24-1|few|TRBJ2-3|TRBD2
CATSDSRASGKGDTQYF
TGTGCCACCAGTGATTCCCGGGCTAGCGGGAAGGGAGATACGCAGTATTTT
>TRBV7-2|-|TRBJ2-7|TRBD1
CASSPFPGQGNEQYF
TGTGCCAGCAGCCCGTTCCCGGGACAGGGCAACGAGCAGTACTTC
>TRBV3-1|few|TRBJ1-1|-
CASTRGHEAFF
TGTGCCAGCACCCGAGGACACGAAGCTTTCTTT
>TRBV14|-|TRBJ2-1|-
CASSLGAARGGEQFF
TGTGCCAGCAGCCTAGGAGCGGCCCGGGGAGGTGAGCAGTTCTTC
>TRBV11-2|few|TRBJ2-1|-
CASSEWRAGRPYNEQFF
TGTGCCAGCAGCGAATGGAGAGCAGGGCGCCCCTACAATGAGCAGTTCTTC
>TRBV10-3|-|TRBJ2-2|-
CAISELDTGELFF
TGTGCCATCAGTGAGTTGGACACCGGGGAGCTGTTTTTT
>TRBV30|-|TRBJ2-1|-
CAWSVFGRGNEQFF
TGTGCCTGGAGTGTATTCGGGAGAGGCAATGAGCAGTTCTTC
>TRBV12-3/TRBV12-4|few|TRBJ2-7|TRBD2
CASSSFLAGIYEQYF
TGTGCCAGCAGTTCCTTTTTAGCGGGAATCTACGAGCAGTACTTC
>TRBV29-1|many|TRBJ2-1|-
CSVEGYNEQFF
TGCAGCGTTGAAGGCTACAATGAGCAGTTCTTC
>TRBV5-1|few|TRBJ2-5|TRBD2
CASSLVGSGGQETQYF
TGCGCCAGCAGCTTGGTTGGTAGCGGGGGCCAAGAGACCCAGTACTTC
>TRBV9|few|TRBJ2-5|TRBD1
CASSVEGTAQETQYF
TGTGCCAGCAGCGTAGAGGGGACAGCGCAAGAGACCCAGTACTTC
>TRBV21-1|few|TRBJ1-1|-
CASRDGTGNNTEAFF
TGTGCCAGCAGAGACGGGACAGGGAACAACACTGAAGCTTTCTTT
>TRBV5-5|few|TRBJ1-5|-
CASSLTGTQPQHF
TGTGCCAGCAGCTTGACAGGGACTCAGCCCCAGCATTTT
>TRBV5-5|-|TRBJ2-7|TRBD1
CASSPGQNRGGYEQYF
TGTGCCAGCAGCCCCGGACAGAACAGGGGTGGCTACGAGCAGTACTTC
>TRBV2|few|TRBJ2-3|-
CASTAQSPSSTDTQYF
TGTGCCAGCACAGCACAGTCCCCTAGCTCCACAGATACGCAGTATTTT
>TRBV6-2/TRBV6-3|few|TRBJ2-5|-
CASSLGTDHQETQYF
TGTGCCAGCAGCTTAGGCACGGATCACCAAGAGACCCAGTACTTC
>TRBV6-2/TRBV6-3|few|TRBJ1-5|-
CASSYAIEGLQPQHF
TGTGCCAGCAGTTACGCGATAGAGGGCCTTCAGCCCCAGCATTTT
>TRBV29-1|few|TRBJ2-3|-
CSVDGTEPPDTQYF
TGCAGCGTTGATGGGACGGAGCCCCCAGATACGCAGTATTTT
>TRBV28|-|TRBJ1-5|-
CASSQGWDQPQHF
TGTGCCAGCAGCCAGGGCTGGGATCAGCCCCAGCATTTT
>TRBV5-1|-|TRBJ2-7|-
CASSLRPRDPVYEQNF
TGCGCCAGCAGCTTGCGCCCCAGGGACCCGGTTTACGAGCAGAACTTC
>TRBV20-1|-|TRBJ2-4|-
CSRYTGAKNIQYF
TGCAGTCGGTATACAGGGGCCAAAAACATTCAGTACTTC
>TRBV20-1|few|TRBJ2-5|-
CSARAVAGAIQETQYF
TGCAGTGCTAGAGCGGTGGCGGGGGCTATACAAGAGACCCAGTACTTC
>TRBV5-1|few|TRBJ2-7|-
CASSLIQSSYEQYF
TGCGCCAGCAGCTTGATCCAAAGCTCCTACGAGCAGTACTTC
>TRBV7-9|-|TRBJ2-4|-
CASSLVANIQYF
TGTGCCAGCAGCTTAGTGGCAAACATTCAGTACTTC
>TRBV29-1|-|TRBJ2-7|-
CSVAGFSVSGQYF
TGCAGCGTAGCAGGGTTTTCGGTCTCGGGACAGTACTTC
>TRBV6-1|-|TRBJ1-2|-
CASSEGGRFYGYTF
TGTGCCAGCAGTGAAGGGGGCAGGTTCTATGGCTACACCTTC
>TRBV4-3|-|TRBJ2-1|-
CASSQDFSGFPYNEQFF
TGCGCCAGCAGCCAAGATTTTTCAGGGTTTCCCTACAATGAGCAGTTCTTC
>TRBV4-1|many|TRBJ1-5|-
CASSQEAGSGNQPQHF
TGCGCCAGCAGCCAAGAAGCGGGATCCGGCAATCAGCCCCAGCATTTT
>TRBV2|-|TRBJ2-3|TRBD2
CASRRSGGAADTQYF
TGTGCCAGCAGGCGGAGCGGGGGGGCCGCAGATACGCAGTATTTT
>TRBV12-3/TRBV12-4|many|TRBJ2-2|-
CASSLTVSPGELFF
TGTGCCAGCAGTCTCACAGTTTCCCCCGGGGAGCTGTTTTTT
>TRBV11-1|many|TRBJ2-2|-
CASSLSRWNGGYTGELFF
TGTGCCAGCAGCTTGTCCCGGTGGAATGGGGGATACACCGGGGAGCTGTTTTTT
>TRBV24-1|-|TRBJ2-1|-
CATSDFNEQFF
TGTGCCACCAGTGATTTCAATGAGCAGTTCTTC
>TRBV30|many|TRBJ2-3|-
CAWTEETDNTQYF
TGTGCCTGGACCGAGGAAACAGATAATACGCAGTATTTT
>TRBV4-2|-|TRBJ2-7|TRBD2
CASSQGQAGISYEQYF
TGTGCCAGCAGCCAAGGCCAAGCGGGGATCTCCTACGAGCAGTACTTC
>TRBV7-2|-|TRBJ2-7|-
CASSTGSGAYEQYF
TGTGCCAGCAGCACAGGGTCCGGGGCCTACGAGCAGTACTTC
>TRBV20-1|-|TRBJ2-2|-
CSARGAAVGELFF
TGCAGTGCTAGGGGGGCCGCAGTAGGGGAGCTGTTTTTT
>TRBV20-1|-|TRBJ2-7|-
CSAPVSSPYEQYF
TGCAGTGCCCCTGTCAGTTCGCCCTACGAGCAGTACTTC
>TRBV3-1|-|TRBJ2-1|TRBD2
CASSFGTTSVNNEQFF
TGTGCCAGCAGCTTCGGCACCACTAGCGTAAACAATGAGCAGTTCTTC
>TRBV27|few|TRBJ1-1|TRBD1
CASSLITGTGVTEAFF
TGTGCCAGCAGTTTAATCACCGGGACAGGGGTCACTGAAGCTTTCTTT
>TRBV4-2|-|TRBJ2-1|-
CASKGSGAGPYNEQFF
TGTGCCAGCAAAGGGAGCGGTGCTGGGCCCTACAATGAGCAGTTCTTC
>TRBV5-1|few|TRBJ2-2|TRBD1
CASSSGQGAYTGELFF
TGCGCCAGCAGCAGCGGACAGGGGGCTTACACCGGGGAGCTGTTTTTT
>TRBV6-2/TRBV6-3|many|TRBJ2-5|-
CASIFGEDQETQYF
TGTGCCAGCATTTTCGGGGAGGATCAAGAGACCCAGTACTTC
>TRBV12-3/TRBV12-4|-|TRBJ2-3|TRBD1
CASRYRTGAGTDTQYF
TGTGCCAGCAGATACCGGACAGGGGCCGGCACAGATACGCAGTATTTT
>TRBV6-5|few|TRBJ2-7|TRBD2
CASSYSLQGLAGGNEQYF
TGTGCCAGCAGTTACTCATTGCAGGGACTAGCGGGAGGGAACGAGCAGTACTTC
>TRBV20-1|many|TRBJ2-3|TRBD2
CSGPTSGNTDTQYF
TGCAGTGGACCGACTAGCGGGAACACAGATACGCAGTATTTT